The 16 T cell receptor beta chains presented below share a single source sample, sequenced in a study of radiotherapy plus CTLA-4 blockade in lung cancer (dated by TCRdb to 2017 to 2018). Libraries came from the immunoSEQ multiplex PCR assay. Not all clones reach the TCRdb copy of this immuneACCESS table, which keeps in-frame sequences only. Checked studies attribute under half of the gap to unresolved V genes and leave the rest unexplained. A total of under 65,000 clones appear in this sample, roughly 79% of them only once. The top ten constitute less than 7.5% of the sample. Sequences were derived from peripheral blood, sampled from a patient treated with radiotherapy plus ipilimumab. The receptor source for this set is a human donor with non-small cell lung cancer whose response to radiotherapy plus ipilimumab could not be evaluated.

The count of this clone is one. The chain employs TRBV2 and TRBJ2-7; 7 bases are shared with TRBD1. The CDR3 is made up of 14 amino acids. Germline CDR1 and CDR2: SNHLY and FYNNEI. The V and J ends lost 6 bases and 4 bases, in that order; junction bases with no gene match: 9. The CDR3 loop is CASRDRRGQYEQYF. CDR3 in DNA: TGTGCCAGCAGGGACCGAAGGGGGCAATACGAGCAGTACTTC.

The table lists this clone with a count of one. The rearrangement links TRBV4-1 to TRBJ2-7, with TRBD2 matching 13 bases. CDR3 length: 19 amino acids. V was pared by 2 bases and J by 3 bases, with 13 bases of the junction left unmatched. CDR1 MGHRA and CDR2 YSYEKL come from the germline V gene. The CDR3 region is CASSQRTSGRTGGGYEQYF. CDR3 DNA: TGCGCCAGCAGCCAACGGACTAGCGGGAGAACCGGTGGGGGCTACGAGCAGTACTTC.

The V call is TRBV10-1, the J call TRBJ2-5, with no clear D. Germline lookup yields CDR1 WNHNN and CDR2 SYGVQD (reference sequence). The CDR3 spans 15 residues. Trimming took 0 bases from V and 5 from J, leaving 13 bases between them. This CDR3 reads CASSESSDSFETQYF. The CDR3 coding sequence is TGCGCCAGCAGTGAGTCAAGCGACTCCTTCGAGACCCAGTACTTC.

This clone was picked up a small number of times. The genes are TRBV28 and TRBJ2-7, with TRBD2 matching 7 bases. Germline CDR1 MDHEN, CDR2 SYDVKM. The CDR3 runs 16 residues. V shed 2 bases, J shed 0 bases, and the junction held 7 bases outside the gene matches. Here the CDR3 reads CASSLGGGRSSYEQYF. CDR3 nucleotide sequence: TGTGCCAGCAGTTTAGGGGGGGGGAGGAGCTCCTACGAGCAGTACTTC.

J is TRBJ1-5 and V is TRBV5-6; 12 bases are a match to TRBD1. The CDR3 totals 17 residues. The germline V gene encodes CDR1 SGHDT and CDR2 YYEEEE. With 4 bases clipped from V and 4 bases from J, the junction kept 9 bases outside the gene matches. Here the CDR3 reads CASSTGTGGRMNQPQHF. Written as DNA, the CDR3 is TGTGCCAGCAGCACTGGGACAGGGGGCAGGATGAATCAGCCCCAGCATTTT. The complete variable domain, with remaining parts taken from reference TRBV5-6 and TRBJ1-5, reads DAGVTQSPTHLIKTRGQQVTLRCSPKSGHDTVSWYQQALGQGPQFIFQYYEEEERQRGNFPDRFSGHQFPNYSSELNVNALLLGDSALYLCASSTGTGGRMNQPQHFGDGTRLSIL.

In DNA form, the CDR3 reads TGTGCCAGCAGCGTAGTGGGGGGGGGCACAGATACGCAGTATTTT. Translation: CASSVVGGGTDTQYF. This chain uses TRBV9 with TRBJ2-3, with 7 bases lining up with TRBD2. CDR3 size: 15 residues. J gave up 1 base and V 0 bases, and 2 bases lay outside the gene matches. Germline V CDR1 and CDR2: SGDLS, YYNGEE. The entire variable domain, with the rest obtained from reference TRBV9 and TRBJ2-3, is as follows: DSGVTQTPKHLITATGQRVTLRCSPRSGDLSVYWYQQSLDQGLQFLIQYYNGEERAKGNILERFSAQQFPDLHSELNLSSLELGDSALYFCASSVVGGGTDTQYFGPGTRLTVL.

This chain links TRBV5-5 with TRBJ1-4, with 7 nucleotides matching TRBD1. The CDR3 has 15 residues. Germline-derived CDR1 and CDR2 are SGHKS and YYEKEE (reference sequence). V shed 0 bases and J 4 bases; nucleotides not matched to a gene: 3. The CDR3 DNA reads as TGTGCCAGCAGCTTGGGGGGGACAGTTAATGAAAAACTGTTTTTT. The encoded protein is CASSLGGTVNEKLFF.

V usage is TRBV9 and J usage is TRBJ2-1, with TRBD2 matching over 10 bases. V trimming: 4 bases; J trimming: 6 bases; junction bases outside the gene matches: 7. Germline-derived CDR1 and CDR2 are SGDLS and YYNGEE. The CDR3 extends over 15 amino acids. The CDR3 loop is CASSPWGLATNEQFF. The CDR3 DNA follows: TGTGCCAGCAGCCCCTGGGGACTAGCGACCAATGAGCAGTTCTTC. The whole variable domain, filled in from reference TRBV9 and TRBJ2-1, reads DSGVTQTPKHLITATGQRVTLRCSPRSGDLSVYWYQQSLDQGLQFLIQYYNGEERAKGNILERFSAQQFPDLHSELNLSSLELGDSALYFCASSPWGLATNEQFFGPGTRLTVL.

With respect to this clone: The same CDR3 arises from other DNA sequences in this sample as well. This chain joins TRBV28 and TRBJ1-2; TRBD1 aligns across 10 bases. Germline loops: CDR1 MDHEN, CDR2 SYDVKM. The CDR3 runs 13 residues. V lost 6 bases, J lost 7 bases, and 5 bases stayed unmatched. CDR3 residues: CASSPGQGGGYTF. The CDR3 DNA reads TGTGCCAGCAGCCCCGGACAGGGGGGTGGCTACACCTTC.

V and J are TRBV19 and TRBJ2-1; D is ambiguous. Germline V gene sequence: CDR1 LNHDA, CDR2 SQIVND (reference sequence). This CDR3 has 13 residues. Trimming pared 5 bases from V and 6 bases from J, leaving 11 bases between. In DNA form, the CDR3 reads TGTGCCAGTAGTGCCACCGGTGGCAATGAGCAGTTCTTC. It specifies CASSATGGNEQFF.

The rearrangement links TRBV19 to TRBJ1-2; D is unresolved. Germline values: CDR1 LNHDA, CDR2 SQIVND (reference sequence). The CDR3 is 13 residues long. CDR3 sequence reads: CPVAQIGGYGYTF. Here the CDR3 DNA reads TGTCCCGTTGCGCAGATAGGAGGCTATGGCTACACCTTC.

V is TRBV11-2 and J is TRBJ1-3; D perhaps matches TRBD1 (6 bases). The germline V gene encodes CDR1 SGHAT and CDR2 FQNNGV. The CDR3 contains 19 residues. Trimming removed 1 base from V and 0 bases from J, with 19 bases in between. CDR3: CASSLGPGVPLSSGNTIYF. For the CDR3, the DNA is TGTGCCAGCAGCTTAGGCCCAGGGGTGCCCCTTAGCTCTGGAAACACCATATATTTT. Variable domain in full (rest from reference TRBV11-2 and TRBJ1-3): EAGVAQSPRYKIIEKRQSVAFWCNPISGHATLYWYQQILGQGPKLLIQFQNNGVVDDSQLPKDRFSAERLKGVDSTLKIQPAKLEDSAVYLCASSLGPGVPLSSGNTIYFGEGSWLTVV.

The V and J genes are TRBV4-1 and TRBJ2-1; a weak D match, TRBD2 (5 bases). CDR1 MGHRA and CDR2 YSYEKL come from the germline V gene. The V end lost 1 base, the J end lost 7 bases, and 14 bases lay between the germline ends. This CDR3 region has 15 residues. CDR3 bases: TGCGCCAGCAGCCAAGCTCCGGGATTGGGTAATGAGCAGTTCTTC. This codes for CASSQAPGLGNEQFF.

The chain carries TRBV7-2 and TRBJ2-3; D is perhaps TRBD2 (6 bases). Germline CDR1 and CDR2: SGHTA and FQGNSA. The V end was cut by 7 bases, the J end by 0 bases, with 11 bases between. This CDR3 contains 14 residues. CDR3 residues: CASKIRESTDTQYF. The CDR3 nucleotides are TGTGCCAGCAAGATACGGGAGAGCACAGATACGCAGTATTTT. Using reference TRBV7-2 and TRBJ2-3 for the parts outside the CDR3, the full variable domain is GAGVSQSPSNKVTEKGKDVELRCDPISGHTALYWYRQSLGQGLEFLIYFQGNSAPDKSGLPSDRFSAERTGGSVSTLTIQRTQQEDSAVYLCASKIRESTDTQYFGPGTRLTVL.

This clone was observed once. The chain combines TRBV7-2 with TRBJ2-3; maybe TRBD2 (7 bases). The CDR3 has 16 residues. V lost 5 bases to trimming and J lost 5 bases, with 20 bases between them. Germline V CDR1 and CDR2: SGHTA, FQGNSA. The CDR3 loop reads CASSPRLALTGDTQYF. The CDR3 DNA follows: TGTGCCAGCAGCCCACGACTAGCACTGACAGGAGATACGCAGTATTTT.

The V gene is TRBV5-6, the J gene TRBJ1-3; TRBD1 agrees at 9 bases. The CDR3 has 15 residues. Germline lookup yields CDR1 SGHDT and CDR2 YYEEEE. Trimming took 1 base from V and 5 from J; bases not matched to a gene: 4. CDR3 sequence reads: CASSLRGTGRNTIYF. The CDR3 DNA follows: TGTGCCAGCAGCTTGAGGGGGACAGGGAGAAACACCATATATTTT.